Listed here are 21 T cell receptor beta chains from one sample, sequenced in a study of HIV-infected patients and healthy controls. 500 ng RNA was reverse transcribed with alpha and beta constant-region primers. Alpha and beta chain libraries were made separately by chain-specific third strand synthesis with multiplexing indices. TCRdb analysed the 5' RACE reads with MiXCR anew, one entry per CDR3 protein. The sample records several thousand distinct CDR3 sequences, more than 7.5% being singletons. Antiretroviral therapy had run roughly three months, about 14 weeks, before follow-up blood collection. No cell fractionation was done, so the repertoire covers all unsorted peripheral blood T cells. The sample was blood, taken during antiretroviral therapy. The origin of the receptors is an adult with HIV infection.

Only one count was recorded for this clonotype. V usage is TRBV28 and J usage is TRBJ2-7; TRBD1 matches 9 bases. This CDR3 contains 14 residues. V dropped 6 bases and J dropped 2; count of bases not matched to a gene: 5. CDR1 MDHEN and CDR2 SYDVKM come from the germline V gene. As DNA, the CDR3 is TGTGCCAGCAGAATGACAGGGGGGCCCTACGAGCAGTACTTC. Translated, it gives CASRMTGGPYEQYF. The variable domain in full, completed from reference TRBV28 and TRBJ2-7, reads DVKVTQSSRYLVKRTGEKVFLECVQDMDHENMFWYRQDPGLGLRLIYFSYDVKMKEKGDIPEGYSVSREKKERFSLILESASTNQTSMYLCASRMTGGPYEQYFGPGTRLTVT.

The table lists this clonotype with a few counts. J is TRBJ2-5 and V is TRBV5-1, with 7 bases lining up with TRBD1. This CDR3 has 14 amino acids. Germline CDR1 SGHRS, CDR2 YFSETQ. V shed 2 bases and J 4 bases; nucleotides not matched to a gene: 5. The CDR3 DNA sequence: TGCGCCAGCAGCTTAAAGGGGGCCCGAGAGACCCAGTACTTC. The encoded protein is CASSLKGARETQYF.

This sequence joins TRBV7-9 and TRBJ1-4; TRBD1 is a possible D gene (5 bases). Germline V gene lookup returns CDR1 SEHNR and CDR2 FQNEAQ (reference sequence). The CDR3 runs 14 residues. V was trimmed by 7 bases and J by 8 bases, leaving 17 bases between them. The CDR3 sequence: CASNTGARGEKLFF. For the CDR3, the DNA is TGTGCCAGCAACACCGGGGCTAGAGGGGAAAAACTGTTTTTT.

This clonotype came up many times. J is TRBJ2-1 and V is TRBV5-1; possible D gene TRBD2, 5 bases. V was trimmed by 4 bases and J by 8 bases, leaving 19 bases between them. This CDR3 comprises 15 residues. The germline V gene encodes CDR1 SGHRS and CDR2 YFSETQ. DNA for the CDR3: TGCGCCAGCAGCCTCAATCCGGGAAGAACCGATGAGCAGTTCTTC. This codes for CASSLNPGRTDEQFF.

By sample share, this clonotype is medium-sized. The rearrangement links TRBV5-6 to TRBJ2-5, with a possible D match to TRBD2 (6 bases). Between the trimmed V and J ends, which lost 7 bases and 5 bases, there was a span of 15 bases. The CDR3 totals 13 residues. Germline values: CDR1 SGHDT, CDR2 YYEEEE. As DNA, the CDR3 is TGTGCCAGCGCAAGGGCGGGGTCGGAGACCCAGTACTTC. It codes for CASARAGSETQYF. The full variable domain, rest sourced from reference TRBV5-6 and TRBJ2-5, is DAGVTQSPTHLIKTRGQQVTLRCSPKSGHDTVSWYQQALGQGPQFIFQYYEEEERQRGNFPDRFSGHQFPNYSSELNVNALLLGDSALYLCASARAGSETQYFGPGTRLLVL.

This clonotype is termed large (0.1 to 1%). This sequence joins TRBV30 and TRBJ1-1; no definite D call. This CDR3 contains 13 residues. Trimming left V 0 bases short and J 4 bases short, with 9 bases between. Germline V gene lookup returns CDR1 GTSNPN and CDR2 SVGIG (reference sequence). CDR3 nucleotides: TGTGCCTGGAGTGTGGGAGTTAGCACTGAAGCTTTCTTT. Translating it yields CAWSVGVSTEAFF.

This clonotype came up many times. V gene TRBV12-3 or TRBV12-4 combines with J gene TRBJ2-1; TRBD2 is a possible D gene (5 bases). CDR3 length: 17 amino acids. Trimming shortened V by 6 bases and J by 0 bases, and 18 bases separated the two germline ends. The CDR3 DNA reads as TGTGCCAGCAGCTCAGAATCGGGAATACACTCCTACAATGAGCAGTTCTTC. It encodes CASSSESGIHSYNEQFF.

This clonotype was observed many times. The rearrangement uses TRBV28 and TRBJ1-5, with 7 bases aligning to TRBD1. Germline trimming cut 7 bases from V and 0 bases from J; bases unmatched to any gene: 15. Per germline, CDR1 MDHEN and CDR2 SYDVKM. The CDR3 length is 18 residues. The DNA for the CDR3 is TGTGCCAGCAATTTCGGGCGGGGCAGGGGGTATAGCAATCAGCCCCAGCATTTT. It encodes CASNFGRGRGYSNQPQHF.

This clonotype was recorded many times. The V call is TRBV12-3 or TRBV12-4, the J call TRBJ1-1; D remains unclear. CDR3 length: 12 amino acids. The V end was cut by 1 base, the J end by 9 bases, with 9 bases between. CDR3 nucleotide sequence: TGTGCCAGCAGTTTAGGGGCCGTTAAAGCTTTCTTT. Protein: CASSLGAVKAFF.

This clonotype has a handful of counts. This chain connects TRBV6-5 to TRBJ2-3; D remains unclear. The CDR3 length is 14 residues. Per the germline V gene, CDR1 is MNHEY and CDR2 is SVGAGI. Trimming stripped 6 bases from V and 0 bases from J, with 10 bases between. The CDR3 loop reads CASSQGLSTDTQYF. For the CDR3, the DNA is TGTGCCAGCAGCCAAGGCCTTAGCACAGATACGCAGTATTTT.

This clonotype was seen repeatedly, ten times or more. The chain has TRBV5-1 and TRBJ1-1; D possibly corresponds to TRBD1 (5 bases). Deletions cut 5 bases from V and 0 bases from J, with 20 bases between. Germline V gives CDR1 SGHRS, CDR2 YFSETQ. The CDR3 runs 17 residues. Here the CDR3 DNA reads TGCGCCAGCAGTAAGGATTATGGGGGAGCGGTGAACACTGAAGCTTTCTTT. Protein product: CASSKDYGGAVNTEAFF. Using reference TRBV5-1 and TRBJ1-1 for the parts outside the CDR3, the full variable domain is KAGVTQTPRYLIKTRGQQVTLSCSPISGHRSVSWYQQTPGQGLQFLFEYFSETQRNKGNFPGRFSGRQFSNSRSEMNVSTLELGDSALYLCASSKDYGGAVNTEAFFGQGTRLTVV.

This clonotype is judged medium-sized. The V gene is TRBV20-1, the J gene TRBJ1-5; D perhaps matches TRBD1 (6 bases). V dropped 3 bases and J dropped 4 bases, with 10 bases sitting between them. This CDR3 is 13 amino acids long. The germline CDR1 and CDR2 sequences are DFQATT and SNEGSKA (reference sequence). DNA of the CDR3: TGCAGTGCTAGCGACAGGCCAAATCAGCCCCAGCATTTT. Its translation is CSASDRPNQPQHF.

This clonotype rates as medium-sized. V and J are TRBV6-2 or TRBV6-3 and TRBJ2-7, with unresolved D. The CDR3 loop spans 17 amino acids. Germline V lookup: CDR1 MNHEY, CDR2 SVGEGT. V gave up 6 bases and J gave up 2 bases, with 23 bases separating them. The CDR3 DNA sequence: TGTGCCAGCAGCCATCTTGGGTGGGCCCGAGGAGCCTACGAGCAGTACTTC. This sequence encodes CASSHLGWARGAYEQYF.

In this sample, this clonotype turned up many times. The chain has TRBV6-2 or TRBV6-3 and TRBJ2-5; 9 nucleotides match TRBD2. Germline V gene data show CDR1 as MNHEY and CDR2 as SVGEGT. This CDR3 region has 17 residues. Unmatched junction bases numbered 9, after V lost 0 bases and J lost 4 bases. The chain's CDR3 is CASSYSSGRSGGETQYF. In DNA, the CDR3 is TGTGCCAGCAGTTACTCCAGCGGGAGGAGTGGTGGAGAGACCCAGTACTTC.

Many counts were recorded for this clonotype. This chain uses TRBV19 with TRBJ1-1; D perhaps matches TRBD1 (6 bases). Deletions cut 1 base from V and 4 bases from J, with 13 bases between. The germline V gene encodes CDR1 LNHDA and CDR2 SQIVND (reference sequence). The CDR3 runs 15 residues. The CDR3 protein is CASSIAPGAGTEAFF. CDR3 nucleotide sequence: TGTGCCAGTAGTATAGCCCCGGGGGCAGGCACTGAAGCTTTCTTT.

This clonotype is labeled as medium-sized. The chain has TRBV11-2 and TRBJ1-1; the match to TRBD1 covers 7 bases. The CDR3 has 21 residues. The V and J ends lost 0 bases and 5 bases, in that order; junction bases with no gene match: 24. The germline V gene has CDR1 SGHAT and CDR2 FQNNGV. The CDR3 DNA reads TGTGCCAGCAGCTTAGACCTCAGGGGGTCGCACAGGGCAGGACAAGAGACTGAAGCTTTCTTT. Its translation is CASSLDLRGSHRAGQETEAFF.

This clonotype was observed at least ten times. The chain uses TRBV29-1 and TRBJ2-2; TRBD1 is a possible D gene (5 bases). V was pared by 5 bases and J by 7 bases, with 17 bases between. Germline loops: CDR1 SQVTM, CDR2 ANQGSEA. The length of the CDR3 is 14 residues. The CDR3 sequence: CSVTPDTSGGELFF. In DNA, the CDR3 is TGCAGCGTTACCCCGGACACGTCCGGCGGGGAGCTGTTTTTT.

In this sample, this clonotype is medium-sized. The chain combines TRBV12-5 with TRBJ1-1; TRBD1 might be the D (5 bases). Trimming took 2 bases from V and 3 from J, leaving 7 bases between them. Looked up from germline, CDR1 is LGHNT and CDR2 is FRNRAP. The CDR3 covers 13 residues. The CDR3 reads CASGLSGHTEAFF. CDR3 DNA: TGTGCTAGTGGTTTGTCGGGGCACACTGAAGCTTTCTTT.

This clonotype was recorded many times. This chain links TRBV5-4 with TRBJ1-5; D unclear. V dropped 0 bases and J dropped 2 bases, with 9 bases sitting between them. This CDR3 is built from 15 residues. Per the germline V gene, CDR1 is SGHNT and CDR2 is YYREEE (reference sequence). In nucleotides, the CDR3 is TGTGCCAGCAGCTTGGGCGGTGCTCGCAATCAGCCCCAGCATTTT. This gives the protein CASSLGGARNQPQHF.

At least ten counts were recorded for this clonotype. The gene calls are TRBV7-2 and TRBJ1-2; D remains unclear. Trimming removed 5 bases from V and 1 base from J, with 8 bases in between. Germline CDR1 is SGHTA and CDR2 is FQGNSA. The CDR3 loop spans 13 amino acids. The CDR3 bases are TGTGCCAGCAGCCAGGACGTTAACTATGGCTACACCTTC. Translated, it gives CASSQDVNYGYTF.

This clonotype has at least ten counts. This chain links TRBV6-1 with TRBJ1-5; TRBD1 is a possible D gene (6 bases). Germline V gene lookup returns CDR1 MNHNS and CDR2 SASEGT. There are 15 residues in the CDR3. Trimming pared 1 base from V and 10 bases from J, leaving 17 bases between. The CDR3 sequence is CASSEVGGALGPQHF. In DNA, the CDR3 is TGTGCCAGCAGTGAAGTAGGGGGGGCGCTCGGCCCCCAGCATTTT.